The subject of this entry is one T cell receptor (beta chain). Antigen: not known. Other DNA sequences from this sample encode an identical CDR3 as well. Germline V gene data show CDR1 as SNHLY and CDR2 as FYNNEI. J lost 3 bases, V lost 9 bases, and 7 bases had no gene match. This CDR3 region has 15 residues. The sample comes from a study of shared clonotypes between healthy human individuals. Looking at the study overall: Aged 18 to 49, the donors were two women and a few men. Study-wide results and caveats: Non-shared clonotypes had lower generation probabilities than those shared by all four donors.

CD45RO-negative cells were positively selected for CCR7, leaving out terminally differentiated effector memory CD45RA+ cells. Every donor was a Caucasian adult from Nashville, Tennessee. Each subset's genomic DNA was split evenly across several immunoSEQ plates. Data came from immunoSEQ multiplex PCR; TCRdb stores just in-frame clones and leaves some out. The repertoire holds roughly 1,800,000 clones, about 95% seen once, with less than 1.5% in the top ten. The specimen sequenced was naive CD8+ T cells sorted from blood. The receptor comes from a man aged 18 to 29 in good health. This chain connects TRBV2 to TRBJ2-3; 12 bases map to TRBD2. The DNA for the CDR3 is TGTGCCAGTCTCAAGCTAGCGGGAGGGACAGATACGCAGTATTTT. Protein product: CASLKLAGGTDTQYF.